Only a few counts were recorded for the clone carrying this T cell receptor beta chain. Its target is not known. These data originate in a study of naive and memory T cell subsets. Study findings and constraints: Naive and memory subsets had different power law exponents for TCR abundance. Naive and memory repertoire findings lacked a ground truth for validation. Diversity fell and Gini index rose from naive through CM, EM, EMRA.

Both TRBC1 and TRBC2 were covered by a beta constant-region primer of two equimolar oligonucleotides. TCRdb analysed the UMI-ligation and nested PCR reads with MiXCR anew, one entry per CDR3 protein. The sample consists of 140,000 to 150,000 distinct CDR3 sequences, approximately 15% of them appearing once. V was pared by 2 bases and J by 3 bases, with 9 bases of the junction left unmatched. This CDR3 has 16 amino acids. CDR1 and CDR2 (germline): SGHDT, YYEEEE. The clonotype originates from a human donor in good health. The sample consisted of naive CD4+ T cells from blood. V usage is TRBV5-6 and J usage is TRBJ2-3; TRBD1 matches 7 bases. The CDR3 reads CASSLPTGWGTDTQYF. Here the CDR3 DNA reads TGTGCCAGCAGCTTACCGACAGGGTGGGGAACAGATACGCAGTATTTT.